Sequencing of this T cell receptor beta chain was carried out in a study of shared clonotypes between healthy human individuals. Sorted subsets were amplified in replicate PCRs using approximately 0.2 ug DNA, roughly 30,000 T cell genomes. Original processing methods: Junction-only sequences without quality scores came from ImmunoSEQ, so filtering differed. Libraries were prepared by immunoSEQ multiplex PCR; TCRdb keeps only in-frame clonotypes and omits some of them. V and J calls and clone size come straight from that table; D and trimming were deduced from the DNA. The repertoire consists of hundreds of thousands of clones, with about 96% occurring once and the leading ten covering roughly 0.06%. HIV-negative, healthy adults without recent acute infections or vaccinations were the donors. The CDR3 extends over 17 amino acids. V lost 6 bases and J lost 5; bases outside the gene matches: 16. CDR1 and CDR2 from the germline V gene are SNHLY and FYNNEI.

The V call is TRBV2, the J call TRBJ2-1; 7 bases map to TRBD1. Specimen: naive CD4+ T cells sorted from blood. Documented subset: CD45RA+ positively selected. The TCR originated in a woman aged 25-40 years in good health. The CDR3 loop is CASSKGTVRLENNEQFF. The CDR3 DNA sequence: TGTGCCAGCAGCAAAGGGACAGTCCGACTGGAGAACAATGAGCAGTTCTTC.